Sequencing of this TCR beta chain was carried out in a study of response to subunit inactivated influenza vaccine. Germline V gene lookup returns CDR1 DFQATT and CDR2 SNEGSKA (reference sequence). V lost 1 base, J lost 4 bases, and 4 bases lay in between. The CDR3 runs 12 residues. MiXCR, applied by TCRdb to the RT-PCR reads, yields one record per CDR3 protein. The sample has over 800,000 distinct CDR3 sequences; about 20% are singletons. This sample comprised PBMCs from blood, obtained 5 days after vaccination. This sequence originates from a man in his forties or fifties who received an inactivated influenza vaccine. The chain recombines TRBV20-1 with TRBJ1-4; D is unresolved. The CDR3 nucleotides are TGCAGTGCTAGAGCGGTTAATGAAAAACTGTTTTTT. Its protein is CSARAVNEKLFF.